Listed below are T cell receptor beta chains from one sample, sequenced in a study of T-cell reconstitution after alpha-beta-depleted transplantation in children. A single record per CDR3 protein comes from TCRdb applying MiXCR to the PCR reads. The sample contains hundreds of thousands of distinct CDR3 sequences, 13% of which appear only once. Sample: PBMCs, taken before TCRalphabeta/CD19-depleted stem cell transplant. All receptors come from a girl aged 2-10 years with congenital amegakaryocytic thrombocytopenia, due to receive a stem cell transplant. Each CDR3 is given with its conserved first and last residue. The order of the fields is D gene, V gene, J gene, clone size, CDR3 DNA, CDR3 protein. A D gene is named only where the DNA matches it firmly. For some rows the clone size is stated as once, few or many, or as a class when expanded; others skip it.

TRBD2	TRBV20-1	TRBJ2-3	-	TGCAGTGCTATTCGGCTAGCGGGACCAGATACGCAGTATTTT	CSAIRLAGPDTQYF
-	TRBV28	TRBJ1-1	-	TGTGCCATCACTAAGCAGGCGTCTGAAGCTTTCTTT	CAITKQASEAFF
TRBD2	TRBV7-2	TRBJ2-7	many	TGTGCCAGCAGCCAGGCGGGAGGCCCTCGCGAGCAGTACTTC	CASSQAGGPREQYF
TRBD1	TRBV28	TRBJ2-5	few	TGTGCCAGCAGTTTCTGGACAGGGGAAGAGACCCAGTACTTC	CASSFWTGEETQYF
-	TRBV27	TRBJ2-7	-	TGTGCCAGCAGTTCCTTTTATGACAGGTTCCCCTCCTACGAGCAGTACTTC	CASSSFYDRFPSYEQYF
TRBD1	TRBV12-3/TRBV12-4	TRBJ2-2	many	TGTGCCAGCACCATTCCGAGACAGGGGGGCTCCGGGGAGCTGTTTTTT	CASTIPRQGGSGELFF
-	TRBV5-5	TRBJ1-2	-	TGTGCCAGCAGCTTGGCCCCAGTTCGGCAGGGACGGGATGGCTACACCTTC	CASSLAPVRQGRDGYTF
-	TRBV20-1	TRBJ1-6	many	TGCAGTGCTAGCCCGATAACGGCGGGTTATTCACCCCTCCACTTT	CSASPITAGYSPLHF
TRBD1	TRBV5-1	TRBJ2-7	-	TGCGCCAGCAGCTTGGAACAGGGGTTCGTCGAGCAGTACTTC	CASSLEQGFVEQYF
-	TRBV12-3/TRBV12-4	TRBJ2-3	-	TGTGCCAGCTTCCCCCCCGGGACAGGGGGACTAGCGGCCTTCACAGATACGCAGTATTTT	CASFPPGTGGLAAFTDTQYF
-	TRBV9	TRBJ1-1	many	TGTGCCAGCAGCGACGGACCGGGGACTGAAGCTTTCTTT	CASSDGPGTEAFF
-	TRBV7-2	TRBJ2-7	many	TGTGCCAGCAGCTTATGGGCCAACGAGGCCTACGAGCAGTACTTC	CASSLWANEAYEQYF
TRBD2	TRBV5-1	TRBJ2-1	many	TGCGCCAGCAGCTTGGAAGTAGCGGGAGTTATAGATGAGCAGTTCTTC	CASSLEVAGVIDEQFF
-	TRBV7-8	TRBJ2-1	few	TGTGCCAGCAGCACCCCGAGGACCCTGAGCTCCTACAATGAGCAGTTCTTC	CASSTPRTLSSYNEQFF
TRBD1	TRBV5-1	TRBJ2-6	-	TGCGCCAGCAGCTTGGCTCAGGGGGCTGGGGCCAACGTCCTGACTTTC	CASSLAQGAGANVLTF
TRBD1	TRBV5-1	TRBJ2-2	-	TGCGCCAGCAGCCGGGACAGGGCGAGAGGGGAGCTGTTTTTT	CASSRDRARGELFF
-	TRBV7-2	TRBJ2-2	-	TGTGCCAGCAGCTTACCGAAGGGGGGGGGAGGAACCGGGGAGCTGTTTTTT	CASSLPKGGGGTGELFF
-	TRBV3-1	TRBJ1-1	-	TGTGCCAGCAGCCAAGGGACCGATGCAGCTTTCTTT	CASSQGTDAAFF
-	TRBV6-1	TRBJ1-5	many	TGTGCCAGCAGTGAGGACGGGAATCAGCCCCAGCATTTT	CASSEDGNQPQHF
-	TRBV9	TRBJ1-1	many	TGTGCCAGCAGCGTGCGGCCCGGAGGGACAATTGGCCGGGTTAAGGACACTGAAGCTTTCTTT	CASSVRPGGTIGRVKDTEAFF
-	TRBV7-9	TRBJ2-1	-	TGTGCCAGCAGCCGAATAGCTAGCGAAGAGCTCTACAATGAGCAGTTCTTC	CASSRIASEELYNEQFF
-	TRBV2	TRBJ1-2	-	TGTGCCAGCAGTGTTTCGGGGGTTGATGGCTACACCTTC	CASSVSGVDGYTF
-	TRBV2	TRBJ2-7	few	TGTGCCAGCGAGCCGGGGTTAAACTACGAGCAGTACTTC	CASEPGLNYEQYF
-	TRBV20-1	TRBJ2-7	few	TGCAGTGCTAGAAAGGACGGAAGCTCCTACGAGCAGTACTTC	CSARKDGSSYEQYF
-	TRBV5-1	TRBJ1-1	many	TGCGCCAGCAGCGTGACGGCGAACACTGAAGCTTTCTTT	CASSVTANTEAFF
-	TRBV29-1	TRBJ2-1	many	TGCAGCGTTGAAGTCAATGAGCAGTTCTTC	CSVEVNEQFF
TRBD2	TRBV5-6	TRBJ2-7	-	TGTGCCAGCGGGCGAACGGGACTAGCAAACTACGAGCAGTACTTC	CASGRTGLANYEQYF
TRBD2	TRBV19	TRBJ2-1	few	TGTGCCAGTCTCAGCGGGACCTACAATGAGCAGTTCTTC	CASLSGTYNEQFF
-	TRBV20-1	TRBJ2-7	many	TGCAGTGCTAGAGATCTAAGGGACCCCCCTTCTTACGAGCAGTACTTC	CSARDLRDPPSYEQYF
-	TRBV7-2	TRBJ2-1	many	TGTGCCAGCAGCTTCAGGGGCTACAATGAGCAGTTCTTC	CASSFRGYNEQFF
-	TRBV5-1	TRBJ2-3	-	TGCGCCAGCAGCTTCCGGGAGATAGATACGCAGTATTTT	CASSFREIDTQYF
-	TRBV7-2	TRBJ2-7	-	TGTGCCAGCAGCTATCAAGGACGGGCCTACGAGCAGTACTTC	CASSYQGRAYEQYF
TRBD2	TRBV28	TRBJ2-7	few	TGTGCCAGCAGTTCCGGGCTAGGGACTAGCGGGGGAGGAGAGCAGTACTTC	CASSSGLGTSGGGEQYF
TRBD2	TRBV27	TRBJ2-2	few	TGTGCCAGCAGTTTCGGACTAGCGGGAGGGCCGTCCGGGGAGCTGTTTTTT	CASSFGLAGGPSGELFF
-	TRBV3-1	TRBJ2-3	-	TGTGCCAGCAGGGGAGATGTAGATACGCAGTATTTT	CASRGDVDTQYF
-	TRBV5-1	TRBJ2-5	many	TGCGCCAGCAGCTTGGAATCTGGAGCAGGGGTGGAGACCCAGTACTTC	CASSLESGAGVETQYF
TRBD2	TRBV5-1	TRBJ2-1	few	TGCGCCAGCAGCTTGGCCCGACTAGCGGGGTTTGACAATGAGCAGTTCTTC	CASSLARLAGFDNEQFF
-	TRBV15	TRBJ2-1	many	TGTGCCACCAGCGTGAGCGGGTATTGGTCCTACAATGAGCAGTTCTTC	CATSVSGYWSYNEQFF
-	TRBV20-1	TRBJ2-3	many	TGCAGTGCTAGAGATGCCATCGCAAGCGGACCAAGGGGAGGTACGCAGTATTTT	CSARDAIASGPRGGTQYF
TRBD2	TRBV5-5	TRBJ2-3	-	TGTGCCAGCAGCTTGGAGGGAGGGCCTGGCACAGATACGCAGTATTTT	CASSLEGGPGTDTQYF